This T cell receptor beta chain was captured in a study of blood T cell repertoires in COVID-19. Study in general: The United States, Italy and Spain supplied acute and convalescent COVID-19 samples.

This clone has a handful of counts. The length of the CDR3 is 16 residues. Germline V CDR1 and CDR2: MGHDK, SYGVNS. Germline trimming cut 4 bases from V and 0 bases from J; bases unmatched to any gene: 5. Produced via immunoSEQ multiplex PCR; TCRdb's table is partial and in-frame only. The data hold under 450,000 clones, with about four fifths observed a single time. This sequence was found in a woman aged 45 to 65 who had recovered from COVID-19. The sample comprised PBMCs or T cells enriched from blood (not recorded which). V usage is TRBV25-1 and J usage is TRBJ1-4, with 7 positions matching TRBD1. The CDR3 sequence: CASSGRTGATNEKLFF. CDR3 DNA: TGTGCCAGCAGTGGTCGGACAGGCGCAACTAATGAAAAACTGTTTTTT.